This T cell receptor (beta chain) was captured in a study of T cell repertoires in cytomegalovirus infection. The CDR3 is 16 residues long. In germline, CDR1 is SGHTA, CDR2 FQGNSA. Trimming shortened V by 1 base and J by 1 base, and 11 bases separated the two germline ends. This clonotype was seen ten or more times. TCRdb re-derived calls from the reads in MiXCR, one entry per CDR3 protein. The sample carries 300,000 to 400,000 distinct CDR3 sequences, 9% to 9.5% recorded once. The chain joins TRBV7-2 to TRBJ1-5, with D uncertain. The clonotype comes from a human donor in good health (CMV status not recorded). Some clones in this sample may be carry-over from other donors' samples. The material sequenced was PBMCs. The CDR3 DNA reads TGTGCCAGCAGCTTAGTCGCGGAAAGGAGCAATCAGCCCCAGCATTTT. It translates to CASSLVAERSNQPQHF.